This is a list of T cell receptor beta chains from one sample in a study of regulatory T cells in long-lasting Graves disease. TCRdb ran MiXCR on the multiplex PCR reads and lists one entry per CDR3 protein. Of 500,000 to 800,000 distinct CDR3 sequences listed, 30% are singletons. The starting material was peripheral blood mononuclear cells (PBMCs), obtained when the disease was refractory, from a patient treated with antithyroid drugs. The receptor set was obtained from a female donor with Graves disease. CDR3s include the opening cysteine and the closing phenylalanine or tryptophan. D genes are given only for firm matches. Part of the rows lack a size; the others show once, few, many or a class for expanded clones.

>TRBV3-1|NA|TRBJ2-2|NA
CASRPTSSGELFF
TGTGCCAGCAGACCCACTAGTTCCGGGGAGCTGTTTTTT
>TRBV2|many|TRBJ1-4|TRBD1
CAGSRDRDEKLFF
TGTGCCGGGTCCCGGGACAGGGACGAAAAACTGTTTTTT
>TRBV2|NA|TRBJ1-4|NA
CASRNTRQNEKLFF
TGTGCCAGCAGGAACACAAGACAGAATGAAAAACTGTTTTTT
>TRBV14|NA|TRBJ1-2|NA
CASSHTNYGYTF
TGTGCCAGCAGCCACACCAACTATGGCTACACCTTC
>TRBV2|few|TRBJ1-1|NA
CASTSRTANTEAFF
TGTGCCAGCACATCCCGGACAGCGAACACTGAAGCTTTCTTT
>TRBV10-3|NA|TRBJ1-2|NA
CATANRDYGYTF
TGTGCCACCGCTAACAGGGACTATGGCTACACCTTC
>TRBV27|NA|TRBJ1-2|NA
CASSMVGLYGYTF
TGTGCCAGCAGTATGGTGGGGCTGTATGGCTACACCTTC
>TRBV24-1|many|TRBJ2-5|NA
CATSDLVRGQETQYF
TGTGCCACCAGTGATTTGGTTCGGGGGCAAGAGACCCAGTACTTC
>TRBV20-1|NA|TRBJ2-3|NA
CSAVPRPAGTDTQYF
TGCAGTGCCGTCCCCAGGCCGGCGGGCACAGATACGCAGTATTTT
>TRBV6-1|NA|TRBJ1-5|TRBD1
CASRPNRGAGNQPQHF
TGTGCCAGCAGGCCTAACAGGGGAGCGGGCAATCAGCCCCAGCATTTT
>TRBV19|NA|TRBJ2-7|TRBD1
CASKAQPGQGTWYF
TGTGCCAGTAAGGCCCAACCGGGACAGGGGACATGGTACTTC
>TRBV28|NA|TRBJ1-2|TRBD1
CASSFRQGIYGYTF
TGTGCCAGCAGTTTTCGACAGGGAATCTATGGCTACACCTTC
>TRBV13|NA|TRBJ2-7|TRBD2
CASSAGLADSYEQYF
TGTGCCAGCAGCGCGGGACTAGCGGATTCCTACGAGCAGTACTTC
>TRBV29-1|few|TRBJ2-4|TRBD2
CSVEASGENIQYF
TGCAGCGTTGAGGCTAGCGGGGAAAACATTCAGTACTTC
>TRBV6-1|few|TRBJ1-5|NA
CASSEASWGNQPQHF
TGTGCCAGCAGTGAAGCCAGTTGGGGCAATCAGCCCCAGCATTTT
>TRBV2|many|TRBJ1-1|NA
CASSEGLQGTPEAFF
TGTGCCAGCAGTGAAGGGTTACAGGGCACCCCTGAAGCTTTCTTT
>TRBV11-2|NA|TRBJ2-2|NA
CASGIGVGELFF
TGTGCCAGCGGCATAGGTGTCGGGGAGCTGTTTTTT
>TRBV11-1|few|TRBJ1-1|NA
CASSSHRDTEAFF
TGTGCCAGCAGCTCGCACAGGGATACTGAAGCTTTCTTT
>TRBV29-1|NA|TRBJ1-1|NA
CSVIFQGPEAFF
TGCAGCGTAATCTTTCAGGGTCCTGAAGCTTTCTTT
>TRBV7-2|many|TRBJ2-5|TRBD2
CASSFAGLAGGPQETQYF
TGTGCCAGCAGCTTCGCCGGACTAGCGGGAGGGCCGCAAGAGACCCAGTACTTC
>TRBV12-3/TRBV12-4|NA|TRBJ2-1|TRBD2
CASRPPPRTSGGNEQFF
TGTGCCAGCAGGCCCCCTCCTAGGACTAGCGGGGGCAATGAGCAGTTCTTC
>TRBV4-2|once|TRBJ2-2|TRBD1
CASSPTTGVNLGGELFF
TGTGCCAGCAGCCCAACGACAGGGGTGAACCTCGGTGGGGAGCTGTTTTTT
>TRBV20-1|NA|TRBJ2-5|NA
CSASLLAVQETQYF
TGCAGTGCTAGCCTTTTAGCGGTCCAAGAGACCCAGTACTTC
>TRBV27|many|TRBJ1-5|TRBD1
CASRDYAGTGSNQPQHF
TGTGCCAGCAGGGATTATGCCGGGACAGGGAGCAATCAGCCCCAGCATTTT
>TRBV6-1|few|TRBJ1-1|TRBD1
CAGNSGGNTEAFF
TGTGCCGGCAACTCAGGGGGGAACACTGAAGCTTTCTTT
>TRBV10-2|NA|TRBJ1-1|NA
CASRRGAGDTEAFF
TGCGCCAGCAGGCGGGGCGCTGGGGACACTGAAGCTTTCTTT